Each of the 15 T cell receptor beta chains below was sequenced from the same sample in a study of blood T cell repertoires in COVID-19 (dated by TCRdb to 2019 to 2021). The library was prepared using the immunoSEQ multiplex PCR assay. TCRdb obtained this table from immuneACCESS and retained in-frame rearrangements with V and J assigned. These tables miss some clones; where compared with another copy, unresolved V genes account for less than half of the shortfall, and the remainder is unexplained. Recorded for this sample are about 270,000 clones; roughly nine tenths of them occurred a single time. The top ten clones comprise around 2.1% of the sample. The source material was peripheral blood. These receptor sequences come from a man in his fifties with acute or convalescent COVID-19.

The rearrangement joins TRBV5-5 to TRBJ1-1; D perhaps matches TRBD1 (6 bases). Germline values: CDR1 SGHKS, CDR2 YYEKEE (reference sequence). This CDR3 is 13 amino acids long. V shed 3 bases and J shed 4 bases, with 10 bases lying between them. The CDR3 coding sequence is TGTGCCAGCAGCTGGGACACCACCACTGAAGCTTTCTTT. This translates into CASSWDTTTEAFF.

This clone has a single count. The chain combines TRBV7-9 with TRBJ2-2; a possible D gene is TRBD1 (6 bases). This CDR3 contains 14 residues. With 4 bases removed from V and 5 bases from J, the gap between germline ends came to 11 bases. From germline, CDR1 is SEHNR and CDR2 FQNEAQ (reference sequence). The CDR3 DNA follows: TGTGCCAGCAGCTGGGGGCTGAAAACCGGGGAGCTGTTTTTT. Amino acids: CASSWGLKTGELFF.

This chain links TRBV24-1 with TRBJ2-5; possibly TRBD2 for D (6 bases). This CDR3 contains 14 residues. Trimming cost V 4 bases and J 3 bases, with 11 bases left between them. Germline CDR1 and CDR2: KGHDR and SFDVKD. The CDR3 protein is CATSEGGREETQYF. The DNA of the CDR3 is TGTGCCACCAGTGAAGGAGGGCGCGAAGAGACCCAGTACTTC.

The rearrangement uses TRBV2 and TRBJ2-2; D ambiguous. The V end was cut by 6 bases, the J end by 0 bases, with 14 bases between. The CDR3 consists of 16 residues. CDR1 is SNHLY and CDR2 is FYNNEI in the germline V gene. The CDR3 reads CASSPYIGANTGELFF. CDR3 nucleotide sequence: TGTGCCAGCAGCCCGTATATAGGAGCGAACACCGGGGAGCTGTTTTTT.

DNA of the CDR3: TGTGCCAGCAGCACAGAAGGGCCCCAGCATTTT. Its translation: CASSTEGPQHF. V is TRBV7-8 and J is TRBJ1-5; D call uncertain. Germline CDR1 SGHVS, CDR2 FQNEAQ. V was trimmed by 5 bases and J by 9 bases, leaving 8 bases between them. There are 11 residues in the CDR3.

This sequence joins TRBV3-1 (or the pseudogene TRBV3-2) and TRBJ1-2; D is undetermined. The CDR3 runs to 15 residues. Per the germline V gene, CDR1 is LGHDT and CDR2 is YNNKEL (reference sequence). V lost 1 base and J 7 bases, leaving 16 bases between the germline ends. The CDR3 nucleotides read TGTGCCAGCAGCCAAGTTCCCAGGACGGGGTCTGGCTACACCTTC. Translation: CASSQVPRTGSGYTF.

The chain carries TRBV6-6 and TRBJ1-5; D may be TRBD1 (5 bases). CDR3 length equals 15 residues. Germline loops: CDR1 MNHNY, CDR2 SVGAGI (reference sequence). The germline V and J ends were trimmed by 6 bases and 4 bases, with 16 bases remaining between them. The CDR3 reads CASSWGDGSNQPQHF. DNA of the CDR3: TGTGCCAGCAGCTGGGGGGATGGTAGTAATCAGCCCCAGCATTTT.

This clone has only one observation. This chain links TRBV18 with TRBJ2-2; the match to TRBD1 covers 8 bases. Germline V gene sequence: CDR1 KGHSH, CDR2 LQKENI. This CDR3 is 16 amino acids long. V dropped 4 bases and J dropped 3; count of bases not matched to a gene: 7. DNA for the CDR3: TGTGCCAGCTCACAACGACAGGGGCCCGACACCGGGGAGCTGTTTTTT. It translates to CASSQRQGPDTGELFF.

V and J are TRBV3-1 (or the pseudogene TRBV3-2) and TRBJ2-2; perhaps TRBD2 as D (6 bases). The germline gives CDR1 LGHDT, CDR2 YNNKEL (reference sequence). The V gene lost 11 bases and the J gene lost 5 bases, with 18 bases spanning the gap. The CDR3 covers 14 residues. CDR3 in DNA: TGTGCCGCAACGGGGCGGGGCAGTACCGGGGAGCTGTTTTTT. This translates into CAATGRGSTGELFF.

The chain carries TRBV6-1 and TRBJ2-7; TRBD1 aligns across 9 bases. The germline gives CDR1 MNHNS, CDR2 SASEGT. The CDR3 runs to 17 residues. J was trimmed by 3 bases and V by 4 bases; bases with no gene match: 13. The CDR3 nucleotides read TGTGCCAGCAGTGGGGGGGCCGGGACAGGGAACTTCTACGAGCAGTACTTC. This sequence encodes CASSGGAGTGNFYEQYF.

This clone was seen only once. V is TRBV5-8 and J is TRBJ2-2; D might be TRBD1 (5 bases). CDR3 length equals 14 residues. Trimming pared 1 base from V and 6 bases from J, leaving 10 bases between. Germline V gives CDR1 SGHTS, CDR2 YDEGEE. The chain's CDR3 is CASSLRQSPGELFF. CDR3 DNA: TGTGCCAGCAGCTTGCGACAGAGCCCCGGGGAGCTGTTTTTT. Drawing the rest from reference TRBV5-8 and TRBJ2-2, the complete variable domain is EAGVTQSPTHLIKTRGQQATLRCSPISGHTSVYWYQQALGLGLQFLLWYDEGEERNRGNFPPRFSGRQFPNYSSELNVNALELEDSALYLCASSLRQSPGELFFGEGSRLTVL.

In its sample, this clone was seen a few times. This chain connects TRBV18 to TRBJ1-2; possibly TRBD1 for D (5 bases). V was pared by 2 bases and J by 3 bases, with 10 bases between. CDR1 is KGHSH and CDR2 is LQKENI in the germline V gene. CDR3 length equals 14 residues. The CDR3 sequence: CASSPRQTDYGYTF. The CDR3, as DNA: TGTGCCAGCTCACCAAGGCAGACAGACTATGGCTACACCTTC. The whole variable domain, remainder taken from reference TRBV18 and TRBJ1-2, is NAGVMQNPRHLVRRRGQEARLRCSPMKGHSHVYWYRQLPEEGLKFMVYLQKENIIDESGMPKERFSAEFPKEGPSILRIQQVVRGDSAAYFCASSPRQTDYGYTFGSGTRLTVV.

The rearrangement uses TRBV27 and TRBJ1-6; D is perhaps TRBD1 (6 bases). Looked up from germline, CDR1 is MNHEY and CDR2 is SMNVEV (reference sequence). CDR3 length equals 17 residues. With 8 bases removed from V and 6 bases from J, the gap between germline ends came to 23 bases. In nucleotides, the CDR3 is TGTGCCAGCGCCCAGGGGTTAAGTGGGTTCGGTAATTCACCCCTCCACTTT. Its protein product is CASAQGLSGFGNSPLHF.

In its sample, this clone was seen once. J is TRBJ1-4 and V is TRBV2; 9 positions agree with TRBD1. This CDR3 spans 15 amino acids. J was trimmed by 2 bases and V by 6 bases; bases with no gene match: 4. Germline CDR1 and CDR2: SNHLY and FYNNEI. This CDR3 is CASRLGTGTNEKLFF. As DNA, the CDR3 is TGTGCCAGCAGATTAGGGACAGGGACTAATGAAAAACTGTTTTTT.

Only one count was recorded for this clone. This chain links TRBV9 with TRBJ1-2; no definite D call. V lost 4 bases, J lost 6 bases, and 7 bases lay in between. The CDR3 runs to 11 residues. In germline, CDR1 is SGDLS, CDR2 YYNGEE. This chain's CDR3 is CASSPEDGYTF. In DNA, the CDR3 is TGTGCCAGCAGCCCCGAGGATGGCTACACCTTC.